One and the same sample provided the 30 T cell receptor beta chains below, sequenced in a study of radiotherapy plus CTLA-4 blockade in lung cancer. The assay was immunoSEQ multiplex PCR, and TCRdb's table has in-frame clones only and misses some. This table has approximately 69,000 clones, around 82% appearing once. Sequenced material: peripheral blood, taken from a patient treated with radiotherapy plus ipilimumab. Source of these receptors: a human donor with non-small cell lung cancer who had a complete response to radiotherapy plus ipilimumab.

The chain employs TRBV19 and TRBJ1-5, with D uncertain. The germline gives CDR1 LNHDA, CDR2 SQIVND (reference sequence). Trimming removed 3 bases at V and 3 bases at J, with 6 bases between. The CDR3 is 13 amino acids. In nucleotides, the CDR3 is TGTGCCAGTAGTATCCAGACCAATCAGCCCCAGCATTTT. This translates into CASSIQTNQPQHF. The full variable domain, its missing parts supplied by reference TRBV19 and TRBJ1-5, is DGGITQSPKYLFRKEGQNVTLSCEQNLNHDAMYWYRQDPGQGLRLIYYSQIVNDFQKGDIAEGYSVSREKKESFPLTVTSAQKNPTAFYLCASSIQTNQPQHFGDGTRLSIL.

The chain links TRBV6-5 to TRBJ1-5, with D unresolved. V dropped 6 bases and J dropped 3 bases, with 9 bases sitting between them. This CDR3 contains 13 residues. Germline lookup yields CDR1 MNHEY and CDR2 SVGAGI. The CDR3 DNA reads as TGTGCCAGCAGGAGGCAGTTCAATCAGCCCCAGCATTTT. Translated: CASRRQFNQPQHF.

The chain couples TRBV5-5 to TRBJ1-5; D ambiguous. CDR3 length: 16 residues. V was shortened by 2 bases and J by 2 bases, with 14 bases between the two germline ends. Germline lookup yields CDR1 SGHKS and CDR2 YYEKEE (reference sequence). The CDR3 sequence is CASSLSFRNGNQPQHF. In DNA form, the CDR3 reads TGTGCCAGCAGCTTATCCTTCCGCAACGGCAATCAGCCCCAGCATTTT.

The table lists this clone with a few counts. V gene TRBV9 combines with J gene TRBJ2-2; TRBD1 matches 7 bases. V lost 3 bases, J lost 4 bases, and 3 bases stayed unmatched. The CDR3 covers 14 residues. Germline CDR1 and CDR2: SGDLS and YYNGEE. The DNA of the CDR3 is TGTGCCAGCAGCGCCAGGGGGTTCACCGGGGAGCTGTTTTTT. Translating gives CASSARGFTGELFF.

A few counts support this clone. The chain is built from TRBV19 and TRBJ1-6, with D unresolved. Germline V gene data show CDR1 as LNHDA and CDR2 as SQIVND (reference sequence). This CDR3 has 15 amino acids. V lost 6 bases and J lost 7, with 16 bases in between. The CDR3 spells CASRVLDTRNSPLHF. In DNA form, the CDR3 reads TGTGCCAGTAGGGTACTGGATACTAGGAATTCACCCCTCCACTTT.

V usage is TRBV9 and J usage is TRBJ2-3; D may be TRBD1 (5 bases). This CDR3 spans 16 amino acids. Trimming took off 0 bases at V and 0 bases at J, with 11 bases between the two ends. Germline loops: CDR1 SGDLS, CDR2 YYNGEE. DNA for the CDR3: TGTGCCAGCAGCGTAGGACAGTACTCTAGCACAGATACGCAGTATTTT. Translated, it gives CASSVGQYSSTDTQYF.

The rearrangement joins TRBV5-6 to TRBJ2-7; perhaps TRBD2 as D (7 bases). V dropped 3 bases and J dropped 3 bases, with 19 bases sitting between them. The CDR3 has 16 residues. In germline, CDR1 is SGHDT, CDR2 YYEEEE. CDR3 sequence (DNA): TGTGCCAGCAGCTACCCACGGGGGGCGACTTACTACGAGCAGTACTTC. This codes for CASSYPRGATYYEQYF.

The chain joins TRBV7-9 to TRBJ2-7; D gene uncertain. Germline values: CDR1 SEHNR, CDR2 FQNEAQ (reference sequence). V was cut by 3 bases and J by 0 bases, with 6 bases left in between. The length of the CDR3 is 13 residues. CDR3 sequence reads: CASSFENSYEQYV. The CDR3 bases are TGTGCCAGCAGCTTCGAGAACTCCTACGAGCAGTACGTC.

V usage is TRBV7-2 and J usage is TRBJ1-5, with D hard to call. The CDR3 has 14 amino acids. From germline, CDR1 is SGHTA and CDR2 FQGNSA. The V and J ends lost 2 bases and 4 bases respectively, with 9 bases between them. The CDR3 is CASSLRAANQPQHF. CDR3 nucleotide sequence: TGTGCCAGCAGCTTAAGGGCAGCTAATCAGCCCCAGCATTTT.

The chain has TRBV7-2 and TRBJ2-3; 8 bases map to TRBD2. CDR1 and CDR2 (germline): SGHTA, FQGNSA. V shed 3 bases and J 6 bases; nucleotides not matched to a gene: 8. The CDR3 is made up of 15 amino acids. The CDR3 is CASSFRAGGLDTQYF. The CDR3, as DNA: TGTGCCAGCAGCTTTAGGGCGGGGGGCCTGGATACGCAGTATTTT. Full variable domain (rest looked up from reference TRBV7-2 and TRBJ2-3): GAGVSQSPSNKVTEKGKDVELRCDPISGHTALYWYRQSLGQGLEFLIYFQGNSAPDKSGLPSDRFSAERTGGSVSTLTIQRTQQEDSAVYLCASSFRAGGLDTQYFGPGTRLTVL.

The chain carries TRBV28 and TRBJ1-1; 11 bases are a match to TRBD1. The CDR3 totals 15 residues. Germline CDR1 reads MDHEN; CDR2 reads SYDVKM. The trim removed 4 bases at V and 4 bases at J, leaving 5 bases unmatched. The CDR3: CASSSSGTGGTEAFF. The CDR3 DNA reads as TGTGCCAGCAGTTCTTCCGGGACAGGGGGCACTGAAGCTTTCTTT.

This chain connects TRBV7-9 to TRBJ1-1; D is perhaps TRBD1 (6 bases). Per germline, CDR1 SEHNR and CDR2 FQNEAQ (reference sequence). The CDR3 has 16 residues. Trimming stripped 7 bases from V and 5 bases from J, with 23 bases between. CDR3 in DNA: TGTGCCAGCACCCTCCTCGGTGGGGGGCTAGGTACTGAAGCTTTCTTT. Residues: CASTLLGGGLGTEAFF.

This clone appeared a few times. The chain joins TRBV23-1 to TRBJ1-5, with unresolved D. TRBV23-1 is marked as an open reading frame, function uncertain. The CDR3 has 14 residues. Trimming cost V 1 base and J 7 bases, with 11 bases left between them. CDR3 in DNA: TGCGCCAGCAGTCAATGCCCTTGTGGACAGCCCCAGCATTTT. Protein product: CASSQCPCGQPQHF.

CDR3 sequence reads: CASSLGPGDEQFF. DNA of the CDR3: TGCGCCAGCAGCTTGGGGCCTGGGGATGAGCAGTTCTTC. The V and J genes are TRBV5-1 and TRBJ2-1, with D hard to call. Trimming removed 0 bases at V and 8 bases at J, with 9 bases between. Germline loops: CDR1 SGHRS, CDR2 YFSETQ. The CDR3 totals 13 residues.

J is TRBJ2-5 and V is TRBV7-2, with unresolved D. This CDR3 is built from 13 residues. The ends were cut back, 1 base at V and 2 bases at J, with 5 bases in the middle. CDR1 and CDR2 (germline): SGHTA, FQGNSA. CDR3 sequence (DNA): TGTGCCAGCAGCTTAGAGTTGCAAGAGACCCAGTACTTC. Its protein product is CASSLELQETQYF.

The chain joins TRBV6-4 to TRBJ2-1, with D perhaps being TRBD1 or TRBD2 (6 bases each). The V end lost 4 bases, the J end lost 9 bases, and 16 bases lay between the germline ends. This CDR3 contains 14 residues. Germline loops: CDR1 MRHNA, CDR2 SNTAGT. As DNA, the CDR3 is TGTGCCAGCAGTGGGGAAGGGGGGAGGAGTGAGCAGTTCTTC. It yields the protein CASSGEGGRSEQFF.

The V call is TRBV19, the J call TRBJ1-1; D not certain. V lost 7 bases and J 5 bases, leaving 14 bases between the germline ends. The germline V gene encodes CDR1 LNHDA and CDR2 SQIVND (reference sequence). The CDR3 extends over 13 amino acids. The CDR3 sequence is CASKEVTWTEAFF. The CDR3 DNA sequence: TGTGCCAGTAAGGAGGTAACGTGGACTGAAGCTTTCTTT. The variable domain in full, with the rest retrieved from reference TRBV19 and TRBJ1-1, is DGGITQSPKYLFRKEGQNVTLSCEQNLNHDAMYWYRQDPGQGLRLIYYSQIVNDFQKGDIAEGYSVSREKKESFPLTVTSAQKNPTAFYLCASKEVTWTEAFFGQGTRLTVV.

The rearrangement links TRBV7-8 to TRBJ2-2; a weak D match, TRBD1 (6 bases). Per germline, CDR1 SGHVS and CDR2 FQNEAQ. The CDR3 length is 19 residues. V dropped 4 bases and J dropped 0 bases, with 21 bases sitting between them. For the CDR3, the DNA is TGTGCCAGCAGCTCTAGCCCAGACAGGAACCGACCGAACACCGGGGAGCTGTTTTTT. Translating it yields CASSSSPDRNRPNTGELFF.

The chain is built from TRBV13 and TRBJ1-3, with no clear D. CDR1 PRHDT and CDR2 FYEKMQ come from the germline V gene (reference sequence). This CDR3 region has 15 residues. The V end lost 5 bases, the J end lost 8 bases, and 19 bases lay between the germline ends. CDR3 in DNA: TGTGCCAGCAGCCAAGGCTCAGACCCGGGGTACACCATATATTTT. Translation gives CASSQGSDPGYTIYF.

The chain links TRBV7-2 to TRBJ1-5; D gene unclear. CDR3 length: 12 residues. Germline CDR1 is SGHTA and CDR2 is FQGNSA. Trimming removed 1 base from V and 15 bases from J, with 13 bases in between. As DNA, the CDR3 is TGTGCCAGCAGCTTAGTGGGATTCCCCTCGCATTTT. Translation: CASSLVGFPSHF.

The V gene is TRBV6-5, the J gene TRBJ1-5, with a tentative D call TRBD1 (6 bases). The germline CDR1 and CDR2 sequences are MNHEY and SVGAGI. The CDR3 contains 14 residues. Trimming took off 4 bases at V and 7 bases at J, with 14 bases between the two ends. In DNA, the CDR3 is TGTGCCAGCAGTTTGGGGGGGCGGGGACAGCCCCAGCATTTT. Protein sequence: CASSLGGRGQPQHF.

V gene TRBV27 combines with J gene TRBJ1-6; 8 nucleotides match TRBD1. Germline lookup yields CDR1 MNHEY and CDR2 SMNVEV (reference sequence). With 4 bases clipped from V and 7 bases from J, the junction kept 3 bases outside the gene matches. The CDR3 covers 14 residues. The CDR3 DNA reads as TGTGCCAGCAGTTACAGGGGGATGAATTCACCCCTCCACTTT. Its protein product is CASSYRGMNSPLHF.

This clone has just a few counts. The rearrangement uses TRBV27 and TRBJ2-1, with TRBD2 matching 8 bases. This CDR3 contains 19 residues. CDR1 and CDR2 (germline): MNHEY, SMNVEV (reference sequence). The V and J ends lost 2 bases and 3 bases, in that order; junction bases with no gene match: 15. The CDR3 is CASSLRRVSGAFLYNEQFF. CDR3 in DNA: TGTGCCAGCAGTTTAAGAAGGGTTAGCGGGGCGTTCCTCTACAATGAGCAGTTCTTC.

The chain carries TRBV11-2 and TRBJ2-5, with TRBD2 matching over 10 bases. The germline CDR1 and CDR2 sequences are SGHAT and FQNNGV. This CDR3 is 16 amino acids long. J was trimmed by 4 bases and V by 4 bases; bases with no gene match: 9. Here the CDR3 DNA reads TGTGCCAGCAGCTCGGGAAAAGCGGGAGGGTTAGAGACCCAGTACTTC. It translates to CASSSGKAGGLETQYF.

The J gene is TRBJ1-2, the V gene TRBV18; D gene uncertain. Trimming left V 4 bases short and J 0 bases short, with 9 bases between. Per germline, CDR1 KGHSH and CDR2 LQKENI. The CDR3 extends over 14 amino acids. The CDR3 coding sequence is TGTGCCAGCTCACAAAGGGCCTCTAACTATGGCTACACCTTC. Protein sequence: CASSQRASNYGYTF.

The chain has TRBV2 and TRBJ1-4, with D uncertain. V dropped 6 bases and J dropped 4 bases, with 12 bases sitting between them. CDR1 SNHLY and CDR2 FYNNEI come from the germline V gene. The CDR3 extends over 14 amino acids. Here the CDR3 reads CASSRGLINEKLFF. The CDR3 DNA follows: TGTGCCAGCAGCCGAGGACTGATTAATGAAAAACTGTTTTTT.

This chain uses TRBV5-1 with TRBJ2-7, with D tentatively TRBD1 (7 bases). Germline CDR1 reads SGHRS; CDR2 reads YFSETQ. CDR3 size: 14 residues. Trimming pared 4 bases from V and 9 bases from J, leaving 20 bases between. The CDR3 here is CASSPGDSWKGQYF. The CDR3 bases are TGCGCCAGCAGCCCGGGGGACAGCTGGAAAGGGCAGTACTTC.

In nucleotides, the CDR3 is TGTGCCAGCAGCCGCGGACAGGGGAAAGCTTTCTTT. Protein product: CASSRGQGKAFF. V is TRBV11-3 and J is TRBJ1-1; 9 bases are a match to TRBD1. The germline gives CDR1 SGHNT, CDR2 YENEEA. The CDR3 has 12 residues. Trimming cost V 5 bases and J 9 bases; bases outside gene matches: 4.

The chain is built from TRBV10-3 and TRBJ2-7; a possible D gene is TRBD2 (5 bases). Germline lookup yields CDR1 ENHRY and CDR2 SYGVKD. The ends were cut back, 6 bases at V and 3 bases at J, with 12 bases in the middle. This CDR3 has 13 amino acids. In nucleotides, the CDR3 is TGTGCCATCAGAAGAGGGTTCGTCTACGAGCAGTACTTC. Amino acids: CAIRRGFVYEQYF.

The chain recombines TRBV29-1 with TRBJ2-1, with D tentatively TRBD1 (6 bases). Per germline, CDR1 SQVTM and CDR2 ANQGSEA. Trimming removed 6 bases from V and 8 bases from J, with 20 bases in between. The CDR3 length is 14 residues. CDR3 amino acids: CSVYNRVLRYEQFF. Here the CDR3 DNA reads TGCAGCGTCTATAACAGGGTCCTACGCTATGAGCAGTTCTTC.